The rows below give T cell receptor beta chains drawn from one sample of a study of blood T cell repertoires in COVID-19. Sequencing was performed with immunoSEQ multiplex PCR; in TCRdb, only in-frame clones are kept and a portion is missing. The data show 75,000 to 80,000 clones, with around 90% seen just once and around a tenth held by the top ten. Sequencing was carried out using peripheral blood. The source is a human donor in a cohort sampled during active COVID-19. The CDR3 runs from the conserved cysteine through the conserved F or W. A D gene is named only where the DNA matches it firmly. A clone size is listed for some rows: how often the clone was seen (once, few, many), or a class if it is expanded.

length: 14; D: NA; V: TRBV5-1; size: NA; J: TRBJ1-2; DNA: TGCGCCAGCAGTTCCGGGCCCTTCGAGGGAGGCTACACCTTC; CDR3: CASSSGPFEGGYTF
length: 16; D: TRBD2; V: TRBV15; size: NA; J: TRBJ2-3; DNA: TGTGCCACCAGCAGGTTGGGACTAGCGGGCGCAGATACGCAGTATTTT; CDR3: CATSRLGLAGADTQYF
length: 14; D: NA; V: TRBV27; size: NA; J: TRBJ2-5; DNA: TGTGCCAGCAGTTTAAACAGGGTCCAAGAGACCCAGTACTTC; CDR3: CASSLNRVQETQYF
length: 15; D: NA; V: TRBV4-1; size: NA; J: TRBJ1-6; DNA: TGCGCCAGCAGCCAAGTTTTGCAGGTTAATTCACCCCTCCACTTT; CDR3: CASSQVLQVNSPLHF
length: 17; D: NA; V: TRBV7-9; size: NA; J: TRBJ2-1; DNA: TGTGCCAGCAGCTTAGTCCACCGGCGGGGCAACTACAATGAGCAGTTCTTC; CDR3: CASSLVHRRGNYNEQFF
length: 13; D: NA; V: TRBV25-1; size: NA; J: TRBJ2-7; DNA: TGTGCCAGCAGTGGTTGGGGAGTATACGAGCAGTACTTC; CDR3: CASSGWGVYEQYF
length: 13; D: TRBD1; V: TRBV29-1; size: few; J: TRBJ1-5; DNA: TGCAGCTGTACGACAGGGGTAAATCAGCCCCAGCATTTT; CDR3: CSCTTGVNQPQHF
length: 14; D: TRBD2; V: TRBV27; size: few; J: TRBJ2-5; DNA: TGTGCCAGCAGTCTTTGGACTAGCGGTGAGACCCAGTACTTC; CDR3: CASSLWTSGETQYF
length: 12; D: NA; V: TRBV10-2; size: NA; J: TRBJ1-5; DNA: TGCGCCAGCAGTAACTACGCGTGGCCCCAGCATTTT; CDR3: CASSNYAWPQHF
length: 14; D: TRBD1; V: TRBV2; size: NA; J: TRBJ2-7; DNA: TGTGCCAGCTCCCGGACAGGGTTCGGCTACGAGCAGTACTTC; CDR3: CASSRTGFGYEQYF
length: 18; D: TRBD1; V: TRBV10-3; size: once; J: TRBJ1-2; DNA: TGTGCCATCAGTGAGTCTTCGCTGCCCGGACAGGGTAACCTTGGGTACACCTTC; CDR3: CAISESSLPGQGNLGYTF
length: 13; D: NA; V: TRBV11-1; size: NA; J: TRBJ2-7; DNA: TGTGCCAGCAGCTTAGGGGCAGGCTACGAGCAGTACTTC; CDR3: CASSLGAGYEQYF
length: 15; D: TRBD2; V: TRBV3-1/TRBV3-2; size: NA; J: TRBJ2-2; DNA: TGTGCCAGCAGCCGACTAGCGGGAGTCTCCGGGGAGCTGTTTTTT; CDR3: CASSRLAGVSGELFF
length: 15; D: NA; V: TRBV19; size: NA; J: TRBJ1-5; DNA: TGTGCCAGTAGTATAGATTGGGCAGCCGTCTCGCCCCAGCATTTT; CDR3: CASSIDWAAVSPQHF
length: 14; D: TRBD1; V: TRBV5-1; size: NA; J: TRBJ2-7; DNA: TGCGCCAGCAGCGAGGGACAGTTACACGACGGGCAGTACTTC; CDR3: CASSEGQLHDGQYF
length: 12; D: NA; V: TRBV2; size: NA; J: TRBJ1-2; DNA: TGTGCCAGCAGGGCAGGGGCGAGGGGCTACACCTTC; CDR3: CASRAGARGYTF
length: 15; D: TRBD1; V: TRBV4-1; size: once; J: TRBJ2-7; DNA: TGCGCCAGCAGCCTTGGGACAGGGGGCTTCTACGAGCAGTACTTC; CDR3: CASSLGTGGFYEQYF
length: 13; D: TRBD2; V: TRBV29-1; size: few; J: TRBJ2-5; DNA: TGCAGCGCAGGACGGGGGGGCGTGGAGACCCAGTACTTC; CDR3: CSAGRGGVETQYF
length: 14; D: NA; V: TRBV5-1; size: NA; J: TRBJ2-5; DNA: TGCGCCAGCACCCTAGGAGGAGGGCAAGAGACCCAGTACTTC; CDR3: CASTLGGGQETQYF
length: 15; D: NA; V: TRBV6-4; size: NA; J: TRBJ2-1; DNA: TGTGCCAGCAGTGACTCTAGCGGCTCCTACAATGAGCAGTTCTTC; CDR3: CASSDSSGSYNEQFF
length: 13; D: TRBD1; V: TRBV10-1; size: NA; J: TRBJ1-3; DNA: TGCGCCAGCTCAGGGGGGCCTGGAAACACCATATATTTT; CDR3: CASSGGPGNTIYF
length: 12; D: NA; V: TRBV7-9; size: NA; J: TRBJ1-2; DNA: TGTGCCAGCAGCCCGCAGGGGCGGGGCTACACCTTC; CDR3: CASSPQGRGYTF
length: 14; D: TRBD1; V: TRBV7-3; size: once; J: TRBJ2-7; DNA: TGTGCCAGCAGCTTCGGACAGGGACCCTACGAGCAGTACTTC; CDR3: CASSFGQGPYEQYF
length: 14; D: TRBD2; V: TRBV10-1; size: few; J: TRBJ2-3; DNA: TGCGCCAGCAGCCGAGCGGGAGACACAGATACGCAGTATTTT; CDR3: CASSRAGDTDTQYF
length: 15; D: TRBD2; V: TRBV7-9; size: NA; J: TRBJ2-3; DNA: TGTGCCAGCAGCTTAGCTAGCGGGGGGGCAGATACGCAGTATTTT; CDR3: CASSLASGGADTQYF
length: 15; D: TRBD2; V: TRBV4-2; size: NA; J: TRBJ2-3; DNA: TGTGCCAGCAGCCCCGGACTAGGGGACACAGATACGCAGTATTTT; CDR3: CASSPGLGDTDTQYF
length: 12; D: NA; V: TRBV7-9; size: NA; J: TRBJ2-3; DNA: TGTGCCAGCAGCTTATCAGGAGATACGCAGTATTTT; CDR3: CASSLSGDTQYF
length: 17; D: TRBD2; V: TRBV5-5; size: NA; J: TRBJ2-3; DNA: TGTGCCAGCAGCTTGCTGAGCGGGGGGGAAAGCACAGATACGCAGTATTTT; CDR3: CASSLLSGGESTDTQYF
length: 15; D: NA; V: TRBV9; size: NA; J: TRBJ1-1; DNA: TGTGCCAGCAGCGTAGGGGGAGGATTCGGGACTGAAGCTTTCTTT; CDR3: CASSVGGGFGTEAFF
length: 15; D: TRBD1; V: TRBV30; size: NA; J: TRBJ1-2; DNA: TGTGCCTGGAGTAGGATGCAGGGGGGCAACTATGGCTACACCTTC; CDR3: CAWSRMQGGNYGYTF
length: 15; D: TRBD1; V: TRBV4-2; size: NA; J: TRBJ1-1; DNA: TGTGCCAGCAGCCAACCAGGACAGGGGAACACTGAAGCTTTCTTT; CDR3: CASSQPGQGNTEAFF
length: 15; D: TRBD2; V: TRBV30; size: NA; J: TRBJ2-3; DNA: TGTGCCTGGAGTGTAGCTAGCGGGAGATTAGATACGCAGTATTTT; CDR3: CAWSVASGRLDTQYF